Sequencing of this TCR beta chain was carried out in a study of read filtering for tumor transcriptome and immune sequencing. About the study: The cohort had 17 men and over twelve women aged about 40 to 90, mean about 66 years. By R-ISS, stages I, II and III held approximately 8, 16 and 7 patients. Per sample, TCR-region reads ranged about 4 to 11 million by IR-seq, about 85 to 1,400 by RNA-seq. Study observations and caveats: In IR-seq, single-read clonotypes were about 81.9% of clonotypes but approximately 3.5% of reads.

From 400 to 450 ng of RNA, a library with molecular barcoded alpha/delta and beta/gamma adaptors was made. MiXCR, run by TCRdb on the reads, gives a single entry per CDR3 protein. Of approximately 61,000 distinct CDR3 sequences detected, around 18% appear once; the ten largest clones hold roughly an eighth. This clonotype was recorded a few times. What it recognizes is unknown. Trimming left V 10 bases short and J 0 bases short, with 16 bases between. The CDR3 has 15 residues. Looked up from germline, CDR1 is ENHRY and CDR2 is SYGVKD. The chain recombines TRBV10-3 with TRBJ2-4, with D possibly being TRBD1 (6 bases). Sequencing was performed on a population of CD138-negative cells sorted from bone marrow. The receptor was isolated from a donor at least 40 years old with multiple myeloma. CDR3 residues: CATKPDSLAKNIQYF. CDR3 nucleotides: TGTGCCACAAAGCCGGACAGTCTAGCCAAAAACATTCAGTACTTC.